The 18 T cell receptor beta chains reported below all come from one sample, sequenced in a study of cytomegalovirus exposure and HLA in healthy donors. Measured with immunoSEQ multiplex PCR; TCRdb has only the in-frame clones, and not every one. The table shows about 120,000 clones, with about 90% occurring only once. Sequenced: PBMCs. Receptor source: a woman younger than 30 in good health and CMV-seronegative.

The V gene is TRBV28, the J gene TRBJ2-1; D is perhaps TRBD2 (6 bases). The CDR3 totals 14 residues. V lost 6 bases to trimming and J lost 5 bases, with 14 bases between them. CDR1 MDHEN and CDR2 SYDVKM come from the germline V gene. CDR3 residues: CASRAILADNEQFF. Written as DNA, the CDR3 is TGTGCCAGCAGGGCCATTTTAGCGGACAATGAGCAGTTCTTC. The full variable domain, rest sourced from reference TRBV28 and TRBJ2-1, is DVKVTQSSRYLVKRTGEKVFLECVQDMDHENMFWYRQDPGLGLRLIYFSYDVKMKEKGDIPEGYSVSREKKERFSLILESASTNQTSMYLCASRAILADNEQFFGPGTRLTVL.

The rearrangement links TRBV10-3 to TRBJ1-1; 12 bases map to TRBD1. Germline V lookup: CDR1 ENHRY, CDR2 SYGVKD. Unmatched junction bases numbered 9, after V lost 8 bases and J lost 5 bases. The CDR3 loop spans 15 amino acids. The CDR3: CAISGTGGAGTEAFF. CDR3 bases: TGTGCCATCTCCGGGACAGGGGGCGCGGGAACTGAAGCTTTCTTT.

This chain uses TRBV6-1 with TRBJ1-1; 10 bases line up with TRBD1. Looked up from germline, CDR1 is MNHNS and CDR2 is SASEGT. This CDR3 is 17 amino acids long. V gave up 4 bases and J gave up 5 bases; unmatched junction bases: 13. The CDR3 sequence: CASSGGTGVGRRTEAFF. In nucleotides, the CDR3 is TGTGCCAGCAGTGGCGGGACAGGGGTTGGAAGGAGGACTGAAGCTTTCTTT.

The chain employs TRBV6-5 and TRBJ2-5, with 7 bases that match TRBD2. This CDR3 contains 13 residues. V lost 6 bases to trimming and J lost 5 bases; unmatched junction nucleotides: 6. CDR1 is MNHEY, CDR2 SVGAGI, per germline. The DNA for the CDR3 is TGTGCCAGCAGCCCCAGCGGGGCGGAGACCCAGTACTTC. It encodes CASSPSGAETQYF.

The chain links TRBV14 to TRBJ2-1; the match to TRBD2 covers 9 bases. The V gene's germline CDR1 is SGHDN and CDR2 FVKESK. The V and J ends lost 1 base and 5 bases, in that order; junction bases with no gene match: 21. The CDR3 totals 21 residues. CDR3 DNA: TGTGCCAGCAGCCAAGCCTCCCCCTGGGCTAGCGGGGCCCATAGGAACAATGAGCAGTTCTTC. Protein product: CASSQASPWASGAHRNNEQFF.

The rearrangement uses TRBV14 and TRBJ2-2; 8 nucleotides match TRBD1. The CDR3 loop spans 16 amino acids. V dropped 6 bases and J dropped 4; count of bases not matched to a gene: 10. CDR1 SGHDN and CDR2 FVKESK come from the germline V gene. The CDR3 loop is CASRPSGQGGTGELFF. CDR3 in DNA: TGTGCCAGCAGACCTAGTGGACAGGGAGGCACCGGGGAGCTGTTTTTT. Combining the CDR3 with reference TRBV14 and TRBJ2-2 gives the whole variable domain EAGVTQFPSHSVIEKGQTVTLRCDPISGHDNLYWYRRVMGKEIKFLLHFVKESKQDESGMPNNRFLAERTGGTYSTLKVQPAELEDSGVYFCASRPSGQGGTGELFFGEGSRLTVL.

The genes are TRBV7-8 and TRBJ1-5; no definite D call. Germline lookup yields CDR1 SGHVS and CDR2 FQNEAQ. Trimming took off 0 bases at V and 6 bases at J, with 9 bases between the two ends. The CDR3 has 14 residues. The CDR3 region has the DNA TGTGCCAGCAGCTTAGCGGAGGGTTCTCAGCCCCAGCATTTT. Amino acids: CASSLAEGSQPQHF.

V usage is TRBV4-3 and J usage is TRBJ2-3, with a weak D call TRBD2 (6 bases). From germline, CDR1 is LGHNA and CDR2 YSLEER. Trimming took 4 bases from V and 2 from J, leaving 13 bases between them. CDR3 size: 15 residues. As DNA, the CDR3 is TGCGCCAGCAGCCGGGTTTGGGGGGACACAGATACGCAGTATTTT. Its translation is CASSRVWGDTDTQYF.

The chain has TRBV13 and TRBJ2-7, with 8 bases fitting TRBD1. Trimming cost V 3 bases and J 6 bases; bases outside gene matches: 7. This CDR3 has 14 residues. Germline V CDR1 and CDR2: PRHDT, FYEKMQ (reference sequence). Written as DNA, the CDR3 is TGTGCCAGCAGCTTTTCCCAGGGGGCTCTCGAGCAGTACTTC. Its translation is CASSFSQGALEQYF. Combining the CDR3 with reference TRBV13 and TRBJ2-7 gives the whole variable domain AAGVIQSPRHLIKEKRETATLKCYPIPRHDTVYWYQQGPGQDPQFLISFYEKMQSDKGSIPDRFSAQQFSDYHSELNMSSLELGDSALYFCASSFSQGALEQYFGPGTRLTVT.

This chain connects TRBV19 to TRBJ2-1; the D is unclear. The CDR3 has 13 residues. Deletions cut 1 base from V and 8 bases from J, with 9 bases between. Germline V gives CDR1 LNHDA, CDR2 SQIVND (reference sequence). The CDR3: CASSIVSKYEQFF. CDR3 nucleotides: TGTGCCAGTAGTATAGTTAGCAAGTATGAGCAGTTCTTC.

CDR3 amino acids: CASSLGQLSPNTIYF. In DNA, the CDR3 is TGTGCCAGCAGCTTGGGACAGCTATCACCAAACACCATATATTTT. V is TRBV5-6 and J is TRBJ1-3; maybe TRBD1 (5 bases). Per the germline V gene, CDR1 is SGHDT and CDR2 is YYEEEE. Trimming pared 0 bases from V and 6 bases from J, leaving 13 bases between. The CDR3 is 15 amino acids.

The V and J genes are TRBV10-3 and TRBJ1-5, with D maybe TRBD1 (6 bases). The CDR3 totals 13 residues. Germline CDR1 ENHRY, CDR2 SYGVKD. The V end was cut by 7 bases, the J end by 4 bases, with 11 bases between. CDR3 bases: TGTGCCATCAAGGCAGGGGAGAATCAGCCCCAGCATTTT. Translated, it gives CAIKAGENQPQHF.

The chain links TRBV6-1 to TRBJ2-3; 10 positions agree with TRBD2. Germline CDR1 and CDR2: MNHNS and SASEGT. The CDR3 loop spans 17 amino acids. V lost 4 bases and J lost 0; bases outside the gene matches: 7. The CDR3 loop reads CASSVIRTSGSTDTQYF. DNA of the CDR3: TGTGCCAGCAGTGTCATAAGGACTAGCGGAAGCACAGATACGCAGTATTTT.

The chain employs TRBV18 and TRBJ2-7; 9 bases match TRBD2. From germline, CDR1 is KGHSH and CDR2 LQKENI. The CDR3 has 18 amino acids. Trimming cost V 2 bases and J 2 bases; bases outside gene matches: 13. The CDR3 loop is CASSPSVAGVSIPYEQYF. In DNA form, the CDR3 reads TGTGCCAGCTCACCATCGGTAGCGGGAGTCTCTATTCCCTACGAGCAGTACTTC.

The table lists this clone with many counts. The rearrangement links TRBV10-2 to TRBJ2-7; TRBD2 aligns across 8 bases. The CDR3 runs 14 residues. Trimming removed 6 bases from V and 1 base from J; junction bases left unmatched: 5. From germline, CDR1 is WSHSY and CDR2 SAAADI. CDR3 sequence: CASRWGGGSYEQYF. CDR3 nucleotide sequence: TGCGCCAGCAGGTGGGGCGGGGGGTCCTACGAGCAGTACTTC.

In DNA form, the CDR3 reads TGTGCCACCAGCAGAGATCCTGGCAAACCCACAGATACGCAGTATTTT. This sequence encodes CATSRDPGKPTDTQYF. The V call is TRBV15, the J call TRBJ2-3, with D unresolved. V gave up 0 bases and J gave up 2 bases, with 12 bases separating them. CDR3 length: 16 amino acids. Per germline, CDR1 LNHNV and CDR2 YYDKDF (reference sequence).

V gene TRBV6-4 combines with J gene TRBJ1-5; 8 bases are shared with TRBD1. The CDR3 consists of 16 residues. V lost 6 bases, J lost 4 bases, and 11 bases stayed unmatched. In germline, CDR1 is MRHNA, CDR2 SNTAGT. CDR3 nucleotide sequence: TGTGCCAGCAGGGGGGCGGGACAGGATAATAATCAGCCCCAGCATTTT. This encodes CASRGAGQDNNQPQHF.

The chain uses TRBV20-1 and TRBJ2-5, with D hard to call. The V end was cut by 6 bases, the J end by 3 bases, with 8 bases between. CDR1 and CDR2 (germline): DFQATT, SNEGSKA (reference sequence). The CDR3 length is 11 residues. CDR3 DNA sequence: TGCAGTGCGTATAAAAAAGAGACCCAGTACTTC. This codes for CSAYKKETQYF.